This T cell receptor beta chain is from a study of beta chain features in type 1 diabetes. This clone has more than one count but fewer than ten. Its antigen is still unknown. As every portion of the isolated RNA was reverse transcribed, the sequencing read expressed TCRB transcripts. The method was immunoSEQ multiplex PCR; TCRdb's version includes in-frame clones alone and lacks a portion of them. This repertoire shows more than 150,000 clones, approximately 8.8% found once; its top ten account for roughly 0.7%. Findings and limits, study-wide: More deletions and fewer insertions at VDJ junctions were found in patients with type 1 diabetes. TCRB CDR3 length was moderately but significantly reduced in all four CD4+ subsets of Type 1 diabetes patients. Whatever favoring of shorter templates PCR might show would apply equally to patients and controls.

The length of the CDR3 is 14 residues. Germline CDR1 reads LGHNA; CDR2 reads YNFKEQ. Losses at the gene ends were 4 bases for V and 5 bases for J; bases not matched to a gene: 5. It was via CD45RO/CCR7/CD25/CD127/CD95/CD27 that CD4+ naive, central memory, regulatory and stem cell-like memory cells were sorted. The origin of this receptor is a woman in her 30s with type 1 diabetes. Sequencing was carried out using central memory CD4+ T cells from blood. The chain has TRBV4-2 and TRBJ2-3; TRBD1 matches 8 bases. The CDR3 is CASSPGGPIDTQYF. The CDR3 coding sequence is TGTGCCAGCAGCCCAGGGGGCCCTATAGATACGCAGTATTTT.